This T cell receptor (beta chain) was recorded in a study of T-cell reconstitution after alpha-beta-depleted transplantation in children. The V gene's germline CDR1 is SGHAT and CDR2 FQNNGV. V was cut by 0 bases and J by 3 bases, with 20 bases left in between. The CDR3 spans 18 residues. Using unique molecular identifiers, the investigators prepared the TCRbeta library. TCRdb reanalysed the PCR reads using MiXCR and keeps one entry per CDR3 protein. Among a few hundred thousand distinct CDR3 sequences listed, 18% were seen once. The input for sequencing was PBMCs from the stem cell graft donor, taken from the stem cell graft. The chain joins TRBV11-2 to TRBJ1-1; D is ambiguous. The TCR was taken from a human donor who donated a stem cell graft to a child with acute lymphoblastic leukemia. The CDR3 coding sequence is TGTGCCAGCAGCTTAGATCTAACGGTTGCCCAGATGCACACTGAAGCTTTCTTT. Translation: CASSLDLTVAQMHTEAFF.